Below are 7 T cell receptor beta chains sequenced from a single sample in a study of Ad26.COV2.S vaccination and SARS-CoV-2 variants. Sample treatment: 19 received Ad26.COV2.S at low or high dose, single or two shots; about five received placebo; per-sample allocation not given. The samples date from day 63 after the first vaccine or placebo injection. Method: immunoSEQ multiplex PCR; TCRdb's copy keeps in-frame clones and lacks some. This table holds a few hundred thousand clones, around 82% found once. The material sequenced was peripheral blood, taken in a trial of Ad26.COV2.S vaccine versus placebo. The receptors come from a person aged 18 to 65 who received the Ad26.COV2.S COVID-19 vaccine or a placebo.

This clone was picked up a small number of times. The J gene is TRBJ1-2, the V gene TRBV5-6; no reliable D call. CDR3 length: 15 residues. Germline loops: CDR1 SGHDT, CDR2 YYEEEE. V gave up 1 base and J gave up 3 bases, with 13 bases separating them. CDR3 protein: CASSLNVGQYYGYTF. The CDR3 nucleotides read TGTGCCAGCAGCTTGAATGTTGGGCAGTACTATGGCTACACCTTC.

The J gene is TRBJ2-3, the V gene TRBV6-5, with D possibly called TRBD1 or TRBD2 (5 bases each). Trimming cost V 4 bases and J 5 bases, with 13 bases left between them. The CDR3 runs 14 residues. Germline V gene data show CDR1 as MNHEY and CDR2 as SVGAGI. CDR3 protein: CASSSLPGGDTQYF. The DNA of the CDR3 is TGTGCCAGCAGTTCACTACCTGGGGGAGATACGCAGTATTTT.

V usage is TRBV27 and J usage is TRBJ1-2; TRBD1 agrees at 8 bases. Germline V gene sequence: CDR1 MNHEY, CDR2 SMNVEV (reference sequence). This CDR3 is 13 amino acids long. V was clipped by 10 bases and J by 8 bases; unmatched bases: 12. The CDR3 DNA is TGTGCCACCGGGGACAGGCTCCTAGGGGGCTACACCTTC. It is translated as CATGDRLLGGYTF.

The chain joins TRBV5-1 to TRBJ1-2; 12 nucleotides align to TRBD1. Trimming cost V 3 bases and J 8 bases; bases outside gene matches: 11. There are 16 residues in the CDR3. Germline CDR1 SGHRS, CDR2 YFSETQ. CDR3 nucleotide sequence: TGCGCCAGCAGCTCAAATCCGGGACAGGGGGCTGCCGGCTACACCTTC. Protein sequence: CASSSNPGQGAAGYTF.

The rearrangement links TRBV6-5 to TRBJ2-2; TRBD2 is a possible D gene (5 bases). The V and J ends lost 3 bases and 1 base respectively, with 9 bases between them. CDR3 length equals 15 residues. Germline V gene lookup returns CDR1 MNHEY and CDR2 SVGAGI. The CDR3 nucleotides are TGTGCCAGCAGTTATTCCGGGATGAACACCGGGGAGCTGTTTTTT. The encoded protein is CASSYSGMNTGELFF.

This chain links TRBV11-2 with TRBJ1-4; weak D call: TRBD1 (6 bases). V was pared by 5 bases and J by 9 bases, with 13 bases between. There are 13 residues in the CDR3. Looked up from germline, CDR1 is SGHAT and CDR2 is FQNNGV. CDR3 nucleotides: TGTGCCAGCAGCACTGTCGGGGGGCAAAAACTGTTTTTT. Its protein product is CASSTVGGQKLFF.

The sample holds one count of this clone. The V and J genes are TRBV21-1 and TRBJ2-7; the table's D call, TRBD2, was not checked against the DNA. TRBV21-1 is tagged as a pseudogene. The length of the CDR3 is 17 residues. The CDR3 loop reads CASSKGVGGTRRSEQYF. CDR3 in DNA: TGTGCCAGCAGCAAAGGGGTCGGGGGGACTAGGAGGTCCGAGCAGTACTTC.